Listed below are T cell receptor beta chains from one sample, sequenced in a study of a mutant IDH1 vaccine in newly diagnosed glioma. Clones were read by immunoSEQ multiplex PCR, and TCRdb kept only the in-frame ones, dropping some. This table has around 60,000 clones, approximately 88% appearing once. The antigens of these receptors remain unknown. Sequences were derived from PBMCs, sampled from a glioma patient whose treatment included an IDH1 peptide vaccine. These receptors were collected from a woman between 45 and 60 years old with glioma. The CDR3 runs from the conserved cysteine through the conserved F or W. A D gene is named only where the DNA matches it firmly. Clone size is stated in some rows and not others, as once, few, many or a class when expanded.

v_gene	d_gene	j_gene	abundance	CDR3aa	CDR3nt
TRBV15	TRBD1	TRBJ1-2	few	CATSTGRRDRVDYGYTF	TGTGCCACCAGCACAGGGCGCCGGGACAGGGTGGACTATGGCTACACCTTC
TRBV19	TRBD1	TRBJ1-2	.	CASVGDRGQANYGYTF	TGTGCTTCCGTGGGGGACAGGGGTCAAGCTAACTATGGCTACACCTTC
TRBV9	.	TRBJ1-2	.	CASGQGDYGYTF	TGTGCCAGCGGTCAGGGCGACTATGGCTACACCTTC
TRBV6-6	.	TRBJ2-1	.	CASSWTGEQFF	TGTGCCAGCAGTTGGACGGGGGAGCAGTTCTTC
TRBV7-9	TRBD1	TRBJ1-2	.	CASSSGQGNGYTF	TGTGCCAGCAGCTCCGGACAGGGGAATGGCTACACCTTC
TRBV28	.	TRBJ1-2	.	CASSHDPYNGYTF	TGTGCCAGCAGTCACGACCCCTACAATGGCTACACCTTC
TRBV6-5	TRBD1	TRBJ1-5	.	CASSRKGQGQPQHF	TGTGCCAGCAGTCGCAAGGGACAGGGTCAGCCCCAGCATTTT
TRBV9	TRBD2	TRBJ2-5	.	CASSFTSGGAWETQYF	TGTGCCAGCAGCTTCACTAGCGGGGGGGCCTGGGAGACCCAGTACTTC
TRBV23-1	TRBD1	TRBJ2-3	few	CASSPIKGASTDTQYF	TGCGCCAGCAGTCCAATCAAGGGGGCTAGCACAGATACGCAGTATTTT
TRBV4-3	.	TRBJ2-2	.	CASSQDVGANTGELFF	TGCGCCAGCAGCCAAGACGTCGGGGCGAACACCGGGGAGCTGTTTTTT
TRBV7-2	TRBD1	TRBJ2-7	.	CASSLTGDRGREQYF	TGTGCCAGCAGCTTAACGGGGGACAGGGGGCGCGAGCAGTACTTC
TRBV7-9	.	TRBJ2-1	.	CASSLGLTYNEQFF	TGTGCCAGCAGCCTGGGCCTGACCTACAATGAGCAGTTCTTC
TRBV5-4	.	TRBJ1-1	.	CASSLGGAGTEAFF	TGTGCCAGCAGCTTGGGGGGGGCCGGTACTGAAGCTTTCTTT
TRBV2	.	TRBJ1-2	.	CASRGGGHGYTF	TGTGCCAGCAGGGGGGGTGGGCACGGCTACACCTTC
TRBV14	.	TRBJ1-6	few	CASSQVEAAASPLHF	TGTGCCAGCAGCCAAGTTGAGGCGGCGGCTTCACCCCTCCACTTT
TRBV7-8	.	TRBJ2-5	.	CASSFRGQGGETQYF	TGTGCCAGCAGCTTTAGGGGGCAGGGGGGCGAGACCCAGTACTTC
TRBV18	TRBD2	TRBJ2-7	.	CASSPGTGGNEQYF	TGTGCCAGCTCACCAGGCACGGGGGGAAACGAGCAGTACTTC
TRBV29-1	.	TRBJ1-1	.	CSVVRKEGTEAFF	TGCAGCGTTGTGAGGAAAGAAGGGACTGAAGCTTTCTTT
TRBV18	.	TRBJ1-6	few	CASSHREVGSPLHF	TGTGCCAGCTCACACAGGGAGGTCGGTTCACCCCTCCACTTT
TRBV19	.	TRBJ2-3	.	CASSILGVVTDTQYF	TGTGCCAGTAGTATTCTGGGGGTGGTTACAGATACGCAGTATTTT
TRBV7-2	.	TRBJ1-3	few	CASSLQPGRSSGNTIYF	TGTGCCAGCAGCTTACAACCGGGACGGAGCTCTGGAAACACCATATATTTT
TRBV5-6	.	TRBJ2-7	.	CASSFAGSLYEQYF	TGTGCCAGCAGCTTCGCGGGATCACTCTACGAGCAGTACTTC
TRBV4-1	.	TRBJ1-1	few	CASSNRNTEAFF	TGCGCCAGCAGCAACAGGAACACTGAAGCTTTCTTT
TRBV7-2	.	TRBJ2-4	.	CASSLGGQINIQYF	TGTGCCAGCAGCTTAGGCGGACAGATAAACATTCAGTACTTC
TRBV19	TRBD1	TRBJ1-1	.	CASGARQGRAGTEAFF	TGTGCCAGTGGGGCGAGACAGGGTCGGGCAGGGACTGAAGCTTTCTTT
TRBV4-2	TRBD2	TRBJ2-2	.	CASSPLAVTNTGELFF	TGTGCCAGCAGCCCGCTAGCGGTTACGAACACCGGGGAGCTGTTTTTT
TRBV19	.	TRBJ1-5	.	CASSIAELNQPQHF	TGTGCCAGTAGTATTGCAGAACTAAATCAGCCCCAGCATTTT
TRBV5-1	TRBD1	TRBJ1-2	.	CASKTGTGFSANYGYTF	TGCGCCAGCAAGACTGGGACAGGGTTTTCGGCTAACTATGGCTACACCTTC
TRBV6-6	.	TRBJ1-4	.	CASSYTGNEKLFF	TGTGCCAGCAGTTACACAGGGAATGAAAAACTGTTTTTT
TRBV7-9	.	TRBJ2-2	.	CASSPGTTTGELFF	TGTGCCAGCAGCCCAGGGACGACCACCGGGGAGCTGTTTTTT
TRBV7-6	.	TRBJ2-3	.	CASSPSAGKKADTQYF	TGTGCCAGCAGCCCCAGTGCAGGCAAAAAGGCAGATACGCAGTATTTT
TRBV4-1	.	TRBJ2-7	.	CASSQVEQGPFGEQYF	TGCGCCAGCAGCCAAGTAGAACAGGGCCCTTTCGGGGAGCAGTACTTC
TRBV18	.	TRBJ2-7	once	CASSRTSDHEQYF	TGTGCCAGCTCACGGACGAGTGACCACGAGCAGTACTTC
TRBV5-4	.	TRBJ2-1	.	CASSFRGGSYNEQFF	TGTGCCAGCAGCTTCCGAGGGGGCTCCTACAATGAGCAGTTCTTC
TRBV19	.	TRBJ2-2	.	CASSMRFTTGELFF	TGTGCCAGTAGTATGCGGTTTACTACCGGGGAGCTGTTTTTT
TRBV28	TRBD1	TRBJ1-2	.	CASRSTGVPGYTF	TGTGCCAGCAGGAGTACAGGGGTTCCTGGCTACACCTTC
TRBV19	.	TRBJ1-5	.	CASSIGAGNQPQHF	TGTGCCAGTAGTATTGGGGCGGGCAATCAGCCCCAGCATTTT
TRBV2	.	TRBJ1-1	once	CASLVRRDDTEAFF	TGTGCCAGCCTGGTTCGGAGGGACGACACTGAAGCTTTCTTT
TRBV27	.	TRBJ1-5	.	CASSLSGYSNQPQHF	TGTGCCAGCAGTTTATCAGGGTATAGCAATCAGCCCCAGCATTTT
TRBV7-2	.	TRBJ2-5	.	CASSLVRETQYF	TGTGCCAGCAGCTTAGTAAGAGAGACCCAGTACTTC
TRBV7-9	.	TRBJ2-2	.	CASSPWGARGTGELFF	TGTGCCAGCAGCCCATGGGGGGCGCGGGGCACCGGGGAGCTGTTTTTT
TRBV30	.	TRBJ1-2	.	CAWSPASNYGYTF	TGTGCCTGGAGCCCCGCCAGTAACTATGGCTACACCTTC
TRBV29-1	TRBD2	TRBJ2-5	.	CSVEGLLVAGGGETQYF	TGCAGCGTTGAAGGTCTATTGGTAGCGGGGGGCGGAGAGACCCAGTACTTC
TRBV7-9	.	TRBJ2-1	.	CASSLEGPVNEQFF	TGTGCCAGCAGCTTAGAGGGGCCGGTCAATGAGCAGTTCTTC